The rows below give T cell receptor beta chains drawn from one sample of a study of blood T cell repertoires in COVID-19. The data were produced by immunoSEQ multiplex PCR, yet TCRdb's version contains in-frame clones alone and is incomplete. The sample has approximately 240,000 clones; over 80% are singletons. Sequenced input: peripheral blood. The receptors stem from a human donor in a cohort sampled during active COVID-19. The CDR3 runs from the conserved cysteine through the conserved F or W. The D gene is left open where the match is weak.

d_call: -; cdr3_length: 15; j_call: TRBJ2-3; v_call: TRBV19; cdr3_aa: CASSIGQASADTQYF
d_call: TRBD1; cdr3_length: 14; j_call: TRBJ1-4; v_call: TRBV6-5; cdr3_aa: CASSDRGKDEKLFF
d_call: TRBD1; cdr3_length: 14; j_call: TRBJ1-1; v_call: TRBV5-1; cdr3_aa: CASSPGTENTEAFF
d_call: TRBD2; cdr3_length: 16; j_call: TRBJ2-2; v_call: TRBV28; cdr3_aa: CASSLGLATNTGELFF
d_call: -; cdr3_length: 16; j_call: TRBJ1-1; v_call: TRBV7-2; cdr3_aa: CASSLWAGLENTEAFF
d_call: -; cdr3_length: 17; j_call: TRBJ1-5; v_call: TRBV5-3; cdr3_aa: CARIPKGYKEGNQPQHF
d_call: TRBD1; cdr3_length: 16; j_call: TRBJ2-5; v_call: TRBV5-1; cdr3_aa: CASSFEGQGLQETQYF
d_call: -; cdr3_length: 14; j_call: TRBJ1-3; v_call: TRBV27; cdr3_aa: CASSLSGVGNTIYF
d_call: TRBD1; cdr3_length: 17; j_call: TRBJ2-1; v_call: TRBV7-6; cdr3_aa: CASSPGTGGGSVNEQFF
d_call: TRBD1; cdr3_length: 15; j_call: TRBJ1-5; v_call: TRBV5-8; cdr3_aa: CASSPRGQENQPQHF
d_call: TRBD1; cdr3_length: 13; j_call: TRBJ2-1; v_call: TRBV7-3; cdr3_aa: CASSYTGGVEQFF